The 29 T cell receptor beta chains below come from one sample, sequenced in a study of siplizumab effects on memory and regulatory T cells. Sequenced by immunoSEQ multiplex PCR; TCRdb stores in-frame clones only, minus some. The sample includes approximately 52,000 clones, roughly 97% of them seen just once. Sequences were obtained from naive CD4+ T cells sorted from blood. These receptors were taken from a human donor in good health.

This chain links TRBV11-3 with TRBJ2-7; 11 nucleotides agree with TRBD1. Germline CDR1 SGHNT, CDR2 YENEEA. The CDR3 has 15 amino acids. With 4 bases clipped from V and 3 bases from J, the junction kept 5 bases outside the gene matches. The CDR3 coding sequence is TGTGCCAGCAGCTCCGGGACAGGGGGTTTCTACGAGCAGTACTTC. It specifies CASSSGTGGFYEQYF.

The chain combines TRBV28 with TRBJ1-1, with D perhaps TRBD1 (5 bases). The CDR3 length is 14 residues. Germline V lookup: CDR1 MDHEN, CDR2 SYDVKM. V gave up 6 bases and J gave up 4 bases, with 15 bases separating them. The CDR3 coding sequence is TGTGCCAGCAGCCCCCCCAGGGCTGCCACTGAAGCTTTCTTT. Translated: CASSPPRAATEAFF.

The V call is TRBV9, the J call TRBJ2-3; 9 bases align to TRBD2. The CDR3 sequence is 17 residues long. The J segment lost 3 bases and the V segment lost 0 bases, leaving 8 bases of the junction unmatched. Germline CDR1 is SGDLS and CDR2 is YYNGEE. The CDR3 DNA is TGTGCCAGCAGCGTAGGTCTTGCTAGCGGGATGACAGATACGCAGTATTTT. Amino acids: CASSVGLASGMTDTQYF.

The CDR3 bases are TGTGCCAGCAGTGAGAAGACACTTAGGTATGGCTACACCTTC. It specifies CASSEKTLRYGYTF. This rearrangement joins TRBV27 to TRBJ1-2; the D is unclear. Germline loops: CDR1 MNHEY, CDR2 SMNVEV (reference sequence). CDR3 length equals 14 residues. V was pared by 5 bases and J by 5 bases, with 15 bases between.

The genes are TRBV18 and TRBJ2-7; D is perhaps TRBD1 (6 bases). The CDR3 sequence is 13 residues long. Germline-derived CDR1 and CDR2 are KGHSH and LQKENI. With 5 bases removed from V and 2 bases from J, the gap between germline ends came to 10 bases. The CDR3, as DNA: TGTGCCAGCTCAACACAGGGCACCTACGAGCAGTACTTC. It encodes CASSTQGTYEQYF.

The rearrangement uses TRBV10-1 and TRBJ2-2; D ambiguous. The CDR3 loop spans 11 amino acids. CDR1 and CDR2 (germline): WNHNN, SYGVQD (reference sequence). The V and J ends lost 6 bases and 3 bases respectively, with 2 bases between them. DNA of the CDR3: TGCGCCAGCAGAGACACCGGGGAGCTGTTTTTT. As protein: CASRDTGELFF.

This sequence joins TRBV2 and TRBJ2-1; 11 bases map to TRBD1. Germline CDR1 is SNHLY and CDR2 is FYNNEI. V gave up 6 bases and J gave up 10 bases; unmatched junction bases: 8. The CDR3 extends over 14 amino acids. The CDR3 DNA reads as TGTGCCAGCAGCCCAGGACAGGGGGCTTGGGAGCAGTTCTTC. It translates to CASSPGQGAWEQFF.

This chain connects TRBV25-1 to TRBJ1-6; D uncertain. The V gene's germline CDR1 is MGHDK and CDR2 SYGVNS. The CDR3 consists of 13 residues. Trimming cost V 6 bases and J 8 bases, with 11 bases left between them. The CDR3 bases are TGTGCCAGCAGCCTCGGCGGGGATTCACCCCTCCACTTT. Protein product: CASSLGGDSPLHF.

The chain carries TRBV7-2 and TRBJ2-5; D remains unclear. V lost 1 base to trimming and J lost 0 bases, with 6 bases between them. Germline V gene lookup returns CDR1 SGHTA and CDR2 FQGNSA. The CDR3 extends over 14 amino acids. The CDR3 protein is CASSLGRNQETQYF. DNA for the CDR3: TGTGCCAGCAGCTTAGGACGGAACCAAGAGACCCAGTACTTC.

The chain is built from TRBV6-5 and TRBJ1-4, with 7 nucleotides matching TRBD1. The CDR3 length is 15 residues. V dropped 6 bases and J dropped 8; count of bases not matched to a gene: 12. Germline CDR1 and CDR2: MNHEY and SVGAGI. The CDR3, as DNA: TGTGCCAGCAGCCGATTCGGGACAGCGGGCGAAAAACTGTTTTTT. Its protein product is CASSRFGTAGEKLFF.

The V gene is TRBV2, the J gene TRBJ2-3, with 10 bases that match TRBD1. J gave up 1 base and V 3 bases, and 1 base lay outside the gene matches. This CDR3 is built from 15 residues. Germline CDR1 is SNHLY and CDR2 is FYNNEI. CDR3 protein: CASSEDRGGTDTQYF. For the CDR3, the DNA is TGTGCCAGCAGTGAGGACAGGGGGGGCACAGATACGCAGTATTTT. The full variable domain, rest sourced from reference TRBV2 and TRBJ2-3, is EPEVTQTPSHQVTQMGQEVILRCVPISNHLYFYWYRQILGQKVEFLVSFYNNEISEKSEIFDDQFSVERPDGSNFTLKIRSTKLEDSAMYFCASSEDRGGTDTQYFGPGTRLTVL.

The chain employs TRBV27 and TRBJ1-4, with TRBD1 identical over 10 bases. Germline CDR1 reads MNHEY; CDR2 reads SMNVEV (reference sequence). This CDR3 is 13 amino acids long. Unmatched junction bases numbered 5, after V lost 8 bases and J lost 8 bases. The CDR3, as DNA: TGTGCCAGCGCGACAGGGGGCTGGGAAAAACTGTTTTTT. Protein sequence: CASATGGWEKLFF.

This chain links TRBV28 with TRBJ1-5; unclear D gene. The CDR3 totals 12 residues. The germline V gene has CDR1 MDHEN and CDR2 SYDVKM. Trimming cost V 5 bases and J 0 bases, with 2 bases left between them. CDR3 coding DNA: TGTGCCAGCAGTATTAGCAATCAGCCCCAGCATTTT. This sequence encodes CASSISNQPQHF.

This clone was counted between two and nine times. The chain couples TRBV5-1 to TRBJ1-1; possible D gene TRBD1, 5 bases. The CDR3 has 13 residues. The V end lost 0 bases, the J end lost 4 bases, and 7 bases lay between the germline ends. Looked up from germline, CDR1 is SGHRS and CDR2 is YFSETQ. Written as DNA, the CDR3 is TGCGCCAGCAGCTTGGTGGGGCGCACTGAAGCTTTCTTT. Translated, it gives CASSLVGRTEAFF.

V and J are TRBV5-1 and TRBJ1-1; D possibly corresponds to TRBD1 (5 bases). Germline CDR1 SGHRS, CDR2 YFSETQ. V was clipped by 3 bases and J by 1 base, with 16 bases between them. The CDR3 has 16 residues. The CDR3 bases are TGCGCCAGCAGCTGGGGACCGGGACGGCAGAACACTGAAGCTTTCTTT. Translating it yields CASSWGPGRQNTEAFF.

The rearrangement links TRBV2 to TRBJ1-6; 9 bases fit TRBD1. J gave up 9 bases and V 10 bases, and 7 bases lay outside the gene matches. This CDR3 spans 13 amino acids. Germline V lookup: CDR1 SNHLY, CDR2 FYNNEI. CDR3 loop: CAIRDRDVSPLHF. CDR3 bases: TGTGCCATTCGGGACAGGGACGTTTCACCCCTCCACTTT.

V usage is TRBV5-5 and J usage is TRBJ1-5; D is uncertain. The CDR3 is made up of 14 amino acids. Deletions cut 0 bases from V and 4 bases from J, with 8 bases between. Germline V CDR1 and CDR2: SGHKS, YYEKEE (reference sequence). DNA for the CDR3: TGTGCCAGCAGCTTGGACGGCCGAAATCAGCCCCAGCATTTT. It codes for CASSLDGRNQPQHF.

The chain has TRBV28 and TRBJ2-7; D gene ambiguous. There are 12 residues in the CDR3. V lost 11 bases to trimming and J lost 2 bases, with 13 bases between them. Per germline, CDR1 MDHEN and CDR2 SYDVKM. The CDR3 DNA follows: TGTGCCGGTGGACGCTTGCCCTACGAGCAGTACTTC. Amino acid sequence: CAGGRLPYEQYF. Based on the CDR3 plus reference TRBV28 and TRBJ2-7, the full variable domain is DVKVTQSSRYLVKRTGEKVFLECVQDMDHENMFWYRQDPGLGLRLIYFSYDVKMKEKGDIPEGYSVSREKKERFSLILESASTNQTSMYLCAGGRLPYEQYFGPGTRLTVT.

This chain uses TRBV2 with TRBJ2-1; TRBD1 aligns across 7 bases. Germline trimming cut 5 bases from V and 7 bases from J; bases unmatched to any gene: 8. In germline, CDR1 is SNHLY, CDR2 FYNNEI. The CDR3 is 14 amino acids. CDR3 region: CASSSRGGRNEQFF. DNA of the CDR3: TGTGCCAGCAGTTCTCGAGGGGGCCGAAATGAGCAGTTCTTC.

The chain employs TRBV18 and TRBJ2-1, with 7 bases aligning to TRBD2. The germline CDR1 and CDR2 sequences are KGHSH and LQKENI. This CDR3 comprises 15 residues. Losses at the gene ends were 2 bases for V and 2 bases for J; bases not matched to a gene: 3. DNA for the CDR3: TGTGCCAGCTCACCAGAGGGAGGGCCCTACAATGAGCAGTTCTTC. It is translated as CASSPEGGPYNEQFF.

This sequence joins TRBV30 and TRBJ2-7; D unclear. The V gene lost 2 bases and the J gene lost 5 bases, with 7 bases spanning the gap. This CDR3 is built from 11 residues. Germline loops: CDR1 GTSNPN, CDR2 SVGIG (reference sequence). The CDR3 DNA follows: TGTGCCTGGAGTTTCGGAAACGAGCAGTACTTC. Its protein is CAWSFGNEQYF.

J is TRBJ2-3 and V is TRBV6-6; D unresolved. The CDR3 is 16 amino acids. The V end lost 5 bases, the J end lost 4 bases, and 19 bases lay between the germline ends. CDR1 and CDR2 from the germline V gene are MNHNY and SVGAGI (reference sequence). This CDR3 is CASSRLGFVGSDTQYF. The CDR3, as DNA: TGTGCCAGCAGTCGGTTGGGTTTCGTAGGGTCAGATACGCAGTATTTT.

The rearrangement uses TRBV10-3 and TRBJ2-7; 13 bases agree with TRBD2. Germline loops: CDR1 ENHRY, CDR2 SYGVKD. V was pared by 7 bases and J by 2 bases, with 5 bases of the junction left unmatched. CDR3 length: 15 residues. Here the CDR3 DNA reads TGTGCCATCAAGACCGGGACTAGCGGGACCTACGAGCAGTACTTC. Its protein product is CAIKTGTSGTYEQYF.

V usage is TRBV4-1 and J usage is TRBJ1-4, with D hard to call. The germline gives CDR1 MGHRA, CDR2 YSYEKL. This CDR3 region has 17 residues. The V end was cut by 1 base, the J end by 4 bases, with 16 bases between. CDR3 in DNA: TGCGCCAGCAGCCAAGGTCACGGAAAAACCTTTAATGAAAAACTGTTTTTT. Translation: CASSQGHGKTFNEKLFF.

The DNA for the CDR3 is TGCGCCAGCAGCCAAGAGCACCGATGGAACACCGGGGAGCTGTTTTTT. Residues: CASSQEHRWNTGELFF. V gene TRBV4-1 combines with J gene TRBJ2-2; D not certain. The CDR3 sequence is 16 residues long. V was pared by 0 bases and J by 1 base, with 9 bases between. Germline V lookup: CDR1 MGHRA, CDR2 YSYEKL.

V is TRBV10-2 and J is TRBJ2-7; TRBD1 matches at 10 bases. This CDR3 comprises 16 residues. V was pared by 2 bases and J by 0 bases, with 4 bases of the junction left unmatched. Germline loops: CDR1 WSHSY, CDR2 SAAADI. Here the CDR3 DNA reads TGCGCCAGCAGTGAGGCGACAGGGGGCCTCTCCTACGAGCAGTACTTC. The encoded protein is CASSEATGGLSYEQYF.

The chain is built from TRBV11-2 and TRBJ1-2; TRBD1 aligns across 8 bases. Germline-derived CDR1 and CDR2 are SGHAT and FQNNGV. With 1 base clipped from V and 7 bases from J, the junction kept 8 bases outside the gene matches. The CDR3 runs to 15 residues. The CDR3 spells CASSLGRQGLGGYTF. The CDR3 DNA sequence: TGTGCCAGCAGCTTAGGGCGACAGGGGCTTGGTGGCTACACCTTC.

The genes are TRBV6-4 and TRBJ2-3, with 12 positions matching TRBD2. Trimming took 7 bases from V and 7 from J; bases not matched to a gene: 6. CDR3 length equals 14 residues. Germline CDR1 is MRHNA and CDR2 is SNTAGT. The CDR3 here is CASIGLAGRNTQYF. DNA for the CDR3: TGTGCCAGCATCGGACTAGCGGGAAGGAATACGCAGTATTTT.

The rearrangement joins TRBV10-3 to TRBJ2-1; unclear D gene. The V gene lost 1 base and the J gene lost 3 bases, with 10 bases spanning the gap. This CDR3 has 15 residues. Germline V gives CDR1 ENHRY, CDR2 SYGVKD. In DNA form, the CDR3 reads TGTGCCATCAGTGAGTTTGGCGGAAGCTACAATGAGCAGTTCTTC. Its protein is CAISEFGGSYNEQFF.